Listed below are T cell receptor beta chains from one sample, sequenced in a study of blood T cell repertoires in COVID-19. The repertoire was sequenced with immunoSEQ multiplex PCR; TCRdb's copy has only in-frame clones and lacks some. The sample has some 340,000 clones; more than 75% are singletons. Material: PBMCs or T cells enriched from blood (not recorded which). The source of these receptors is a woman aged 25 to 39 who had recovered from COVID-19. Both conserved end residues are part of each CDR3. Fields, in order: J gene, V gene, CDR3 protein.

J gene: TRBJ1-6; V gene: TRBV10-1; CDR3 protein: CASSETTYSPLHF
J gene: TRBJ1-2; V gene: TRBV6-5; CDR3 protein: CASRVGQGLGYTF
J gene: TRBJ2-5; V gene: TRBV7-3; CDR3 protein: CASSLGGRGQETQYF
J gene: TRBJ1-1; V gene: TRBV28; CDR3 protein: CASIPTTGGRAEAFF
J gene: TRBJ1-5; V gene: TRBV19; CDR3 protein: CASTRGRVGNQPQHF
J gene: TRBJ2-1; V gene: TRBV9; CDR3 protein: CASSTRTSGGEQFF
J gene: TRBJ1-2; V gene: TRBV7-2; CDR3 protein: CASSLLDRGRLHYGYTF
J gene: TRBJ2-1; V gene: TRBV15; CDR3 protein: CATSTPVTGSSYNEQFF
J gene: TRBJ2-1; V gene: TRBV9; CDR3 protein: CASSGNSGGDEQFF
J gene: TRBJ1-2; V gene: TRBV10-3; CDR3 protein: CAISESGDRGYGYTF
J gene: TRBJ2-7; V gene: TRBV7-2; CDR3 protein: CASSLFATWRGDPYEQYF
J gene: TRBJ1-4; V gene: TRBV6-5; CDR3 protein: CASSSRVGQRNEKLFF
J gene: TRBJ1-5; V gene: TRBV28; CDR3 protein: CASMAGGYPGQPQHF
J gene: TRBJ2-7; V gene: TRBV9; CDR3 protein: CASSVVGDPRYEQYF
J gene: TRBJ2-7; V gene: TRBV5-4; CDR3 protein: CASSQWSSYEQYF
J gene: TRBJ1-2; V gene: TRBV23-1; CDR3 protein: CASSQSAGRGLYGYTF
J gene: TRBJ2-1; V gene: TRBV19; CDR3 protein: CATRDRDNEQFF
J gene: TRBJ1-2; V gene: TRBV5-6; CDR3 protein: CASSLGPTAPNYGYTF
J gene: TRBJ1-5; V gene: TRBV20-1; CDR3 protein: CSASTGVSNQPQHF
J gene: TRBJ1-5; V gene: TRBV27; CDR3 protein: CASSHGTGVGGNQPQHF
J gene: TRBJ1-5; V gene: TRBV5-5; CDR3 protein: CASSLDRGQPQHF
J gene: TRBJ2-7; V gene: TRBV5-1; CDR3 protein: CASSPGGTASYEQYF
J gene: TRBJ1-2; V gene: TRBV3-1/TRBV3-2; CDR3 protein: CASSLDRGDYGYTF
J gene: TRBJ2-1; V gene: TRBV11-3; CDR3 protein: CASSLSSNSGGTQFF
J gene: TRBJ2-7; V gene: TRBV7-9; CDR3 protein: CASSPGSPRYEQYF
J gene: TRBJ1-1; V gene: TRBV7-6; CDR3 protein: CASSRTGDTEAFF
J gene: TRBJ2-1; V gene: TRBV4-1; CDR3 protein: CASSPLAASPYNEQFF
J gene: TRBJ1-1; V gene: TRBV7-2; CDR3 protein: CASSLDGGGTEAFF
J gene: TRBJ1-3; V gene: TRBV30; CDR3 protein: CALGQSGNTIYF
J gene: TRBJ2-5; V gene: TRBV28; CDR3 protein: CASSSRTGEETQYF
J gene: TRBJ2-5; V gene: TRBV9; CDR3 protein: CASSVGASGGAGETQYF
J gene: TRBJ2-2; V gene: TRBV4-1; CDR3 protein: CASSQVDMGLVTGELFF
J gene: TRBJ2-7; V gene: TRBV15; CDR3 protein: CATSLGVLADYEQYF
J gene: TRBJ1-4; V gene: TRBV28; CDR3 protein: CASSWTGRNEKLFF
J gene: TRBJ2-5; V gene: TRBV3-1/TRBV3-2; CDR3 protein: CASSRGGETQYF
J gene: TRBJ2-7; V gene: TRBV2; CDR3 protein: CASEGQGAGEQYF
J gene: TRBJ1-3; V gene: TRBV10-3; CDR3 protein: CAISFTQGNPGNTIYF
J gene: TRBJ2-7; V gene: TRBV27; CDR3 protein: CASNPTGTDEQYF
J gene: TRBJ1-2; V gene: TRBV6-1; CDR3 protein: CASSEYHRTGLYGYTF
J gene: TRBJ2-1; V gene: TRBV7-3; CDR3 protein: CASSLTLPGGNEQFF
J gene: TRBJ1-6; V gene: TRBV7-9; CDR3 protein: CASSLAKGRDDSPLHF
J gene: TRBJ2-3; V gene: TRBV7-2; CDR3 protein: CASSRGRDTQYF
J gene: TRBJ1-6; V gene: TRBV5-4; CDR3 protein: CASSLDRQGNSPLHF
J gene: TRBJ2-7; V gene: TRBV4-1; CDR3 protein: CASSQERGGAYEQYF
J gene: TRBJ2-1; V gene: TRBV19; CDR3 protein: CASSRTGSSYNEQFF
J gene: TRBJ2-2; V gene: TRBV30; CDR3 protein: CAWSQGMNTGELFF
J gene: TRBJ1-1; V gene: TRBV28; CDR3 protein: CASSPGRTEAFF
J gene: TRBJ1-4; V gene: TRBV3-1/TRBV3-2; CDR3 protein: CASSPRDSSLKLFF
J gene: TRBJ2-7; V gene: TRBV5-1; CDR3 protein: CASSTRGGTTPPEQYF